This is a list of T cell receptor beta chains from one sample in a study of T-cell reconstitution after alpha-beta-depleted transplantation in children. TCRdb ran MiXCR on the PCR reads and lists one entry per CDR3 protein. The sample has 90,000 to 130,000 distinct CDR3 sequences, 9% to 12% seen once. The sequencing here drew on PBMCs, taken before TCRalphabeta/CD19-depleted stem cell transplant. These receptors all stem from a boy younger than 10 with acute lymphoblastic leukemia, due to receive a stem cell transplant. The CDR3 runs from the conserved cysteine through the conserved F or W. Each record gives: J gene, V gene, clone size, D gene, CDR3 DNA, CDR3 protein. D genes are given only for firm matches. The listing skips clone size in some rows; elsewhere it reads once, few, many or a size class.

J: TRBJ1-1; V: TRBV20-1; size: many; D: .; DNA: TGCAGTGCTAGGGAATCGATGAACACTGAAGCTTTCTTT; CDR3: CSARESMNTEAFF
J: TRBJ2-1; V: TRBV5-1; size: .; D: .; DNA: TGCGCCAGCAGCTTGGGCGGGGTTGAGAATGAGCAGTTCTTC; CDR3: CASSLGGVENEQFF
J: TRBJ1-2; V: TRBV7-2; size: .; D: .; DNA: TGTGCCAGCAGCTATCGGACAGCGCGTAACTATGGCTACACCTTC; CDR3: CASSYRTARNYGYTF
J: TRBJ2-1; V: TRBV20-1; size: many; D: TRBD2; DNA: TGCAGTGCTAGAGTATTAGCGGGGGACGTTAGGTCCTACAATGAGCAGTTCTTC; CDR3: CSARVLAGDVRSYNEQFF
J: TRBJ2-2; V: TRBV5-1; size: many; D: TRBD2; DNA: TGCGCCAGCAGCCTCCTACTAGCGGGAGAAACCGGGGAGCTGTTTTTT; CDR3: CASSLLLAGETGELFF
J: TRBJ1-2; V: TRBV27; size: .; D: .; DNA: TGTGCCAGCAGTTTAACGGCCAGCTATGGCTACACCTTC; CDR3: CASSLTASYGYTF
J: TRBJ2-3; V: TRBV7-2; size: many; D: .; DNA: TGTGCCAGCAGCCCCCGGGACGACAGAGCTACAGATACGCAGTATTTT; CDR3: CASSPRDDRATDTQYF
J: TRBJ1-5; V: TRBV6-2/TRBV6-3; size: few; D: .; DNA: TGTGCCAGCAGTTACCCCCATAGCAATCAGCCCCAGCATTTT; CDR3: CASSYPHSNQPQHF
J: TRBJ1-3; V: TRBV29-1; size: few; D: .; DNA: TGCAGCGCGTGGGGGGCTGGAAACACCATATATTTT; CDR3: CSAWGAGNTIYF
J: TRBJ2-2; V: TRBV12-3/TRBV12-4; size: many; D: TRBD1; DNA: TGTGCCAGCAACCCCCAAAGAGAGGGGGCTACCGGGGAGCTGTTTTTT; CDR3: CASNPQREGATGELFF
J: TRBJ1-2; V: TRBV29-1; size: .; D: .; DNA: TGCAGCGTTGAAGATCGCAGCCATGGCTACACCTTC; CDR3: CSVEDRSHGYTF
J: TRBJ1-4; V: TRBV10-3; size: many; D: .; DNA: TGTGCCATCAGTGATCCTAACCCGGGACTTGGAGGCGAAAAACTGTTTTTT; CDR3: CAISDPNPGLGGEKLFF
J: TRBJ1-1; V: TRBV6-1; size: few; D: TRBD1; DNA: TGTGCCAGCATGACAGGGGGTGTGAACACTGAAGCTTTCTTT; CDR3: CASMTGGVNTEAFF
J: TRBJ2-1; V: TRBV3-1; size: .; D: TRBD2; DNA: TGTGCCAGTGGGGGACTAGCGGGAGGCGCTGGGAATGAGCAGTTCTTC; CDR3: CASGGLAGGAGNEQFF
J: TRBJ2-7; V: TRBV5-1; size: .; D: .; DNA: TGCGCCAGCAGAAACATCGGGGTCTACGAGCAGTACTTC; CDR3: CASRNIGVYEQYF
J: TRBJ2-1; V: TRBV20-1; size: .; D: TRBD2; DNA: TGCAGTGCTAGGGGACTAGCGGGAAGATCCTCCTACAATGAGCAGTTCTTC; CDR3: CSARGLAGRSSYNEQFF
J: TRBJ2-1; V: TRBV30; size: few; D: .; DNA: TGTGCCTGGAATAATCCTAGCGCCTCCTACAATGAGCAGTTCTTC; CDR3: CAWNNPSASYNEQFF
J: TRBJ1-1; V: TRBV5-1; size: few; D: .; DNA: TGCGCCAGCAGCCACGGGACGGGAGACGACACTGAAGCTTTCTTT; CDR3: CASSHGTGDDTEAFF
J: TRBJ2-1; V: TRBV20-1; size: .; D: TRBD2; DNA: TGCAGTGCTAGGAGGCGGGAGGGCTCGGGGTACAATGAGCAGTTCTTC; CDR3: CSARRREGSGYNEQFF
J: TRBJ2-1; V: TRBV6-1; size: few; D: .; DNA: TGTGCCAGCAGTTCCTTTACCACTGAGCAGTTCTTC; CDR3: CASSSFTTEQFF
J: TRBJ1-1; V: TRBV15; size: .; D: .; DNA: TGTGCCACCAGCGGGGACGAGGCAAGGAACACTGAAGCTTTCTTT; CDR3: CATSGDEARNTEAFF
J: TRBJ2-2; V: TRBV6-5; size: few; D: TRBD2; DNA: TGTGCCAGCAGTTACGGCCCGGGACTAGCGGGAGGTACCGGGGAGCTGTTTTTT; CDR3: CASSYGPGLAGGTGELFF
J: TRBJ1-1; V: TRBV5-1; size: few; D: .; DNA: TGCGTCAGCAGCCCTTGGGGGAGAGGCACTGAAGCTTTCTTT; CDR3: CVSSPWGRGTEAFF
J: TRBJ2-7; V: TRBV4-1; size: many; D: .; DNA: TGCGCCAGCAGCCAAGTAGCTCCGGGACCCCCCTACGAGCAGTACTTC; CDR3: CASSQVAPGPPYEQYF
J: TRBJ2-5; V: TRBV30; size: few; D: .; DNA: TGTGCCTGGAGTGTAGAATATCAAGAGACCCAGTACTTC; CDR3: CAWSVEYQETQYF
J: TRBJ2-2; V: TRBV7-7; size: many; D: TRBD1; DNA: TGTGCTAGCAGCTTAGCGCCGAGGGGACAGGGGGCCGGGGAGCTGTTTTTT; CDR3: CASSLAPRGQGAGELFF
J: TRBJ2-5; V: TRBV20-1; size: many; D: TRBD1; DNA: TGCAGTGCTCGACCTTCGGACAGGCGAGAAGAGACCCAGTACTTC; CDR3: CSARPSDRREETQYF
J: TRBJ2-1; V: TRBV12-3/TRBV12-4; size: many; D: .; DNA: TGTGCCAGCAGGGGGGGAGGTGTTTATGAGCAGTTCTTC; CDR3: CASRGGGVYEQFF
J: TRBJ1-1; V: TRBV6-1; size: many; D: .; DNA: TGTGCCAGCCGACCCACCAAGGGCAAGACAGGGAACACTGAAGCTTTCTTT; CDR3: CASRPTKGKTGNTEAFF
J: TRBJ2-3; V: TRBV21-1; size: .; D: .; DNA: TGTGCCAGCGGCGTGACCCCTAGGACCGCGGATACGCAGTATTTT; CDR3: CASGVTPRTADTQYF
J: TRBJ2-1; V: TRBV7-8; size: .; D: TRBD1; DNA: TGTGCCAGCAGCCCAGGCCAGGGGGCAAGGGGCAATGAGCAGTTCTTC; CDR3: CASSPGQGARGNEQFF
J: TRBJ2-2; V: TRBV7-6; size: many; D: TRBD1; DNA: TGTGCCAGCAGCCTCAACCGACAGGGGGTCGGGGAGCTGTTTTTT; CDR3: CASSLNRQGVGELFF
J: TRBJ1-1; V: TRBV10-3; size: many; D: .; DNA: TGTGCCATCAGTGACCAACTCCGGGGGACACCCACTGAAGCTTTCTTT; CDR3: CAISDQLRGTPTEAFF
J: TRBJ2-7; V: TRBV12-3/TRBV12-4; size: .; D: TRBD1; DNA: TGTGCCAGCAGTTTAACCTCCTCGGGACAGGGGCCCTACGAGCAGTACTTC; CDR3: CASSLTSSGQGPYEQYF